This T cell receptor beta chain was sequenced for a study of chemoradiotherapy in HPV16-positive cancers. Profiling relied on immunoSEQ multiplex PCR, and the TCRdb table lists in-frame clones only, not all of them. The sample yields under 7,000 clones, around nine tenths seen once. Notes on the study in general: HPV-specific T cells were functionally defined from only a couple of HPV16-positive patients.

The V gene end was trimmed by 2 bases and the J gene end by 0 bases; junction bases not matched to a gene: 2. Germline CDR1 and CDR2: SGHVS and FQNEAQ. The CDR3 runs to 16 residues. For this clone: The antigen remains unidentified.

The source was blood, collected from a patient who underwent chemoradiotherapy. The clonotype comes from a human donor with HPV-associated anogenital cancer. The chain joins TRBV7-8 to TRBJ1-2; 11 bases map to TRBD1. CDR3 region: CASSLRTGGTNYGYTF. In DNA, the CDR3 is TGTGCCAGCAGCTTAAGGACAGGGGGCACTAACTATGGCTACACCTTC.